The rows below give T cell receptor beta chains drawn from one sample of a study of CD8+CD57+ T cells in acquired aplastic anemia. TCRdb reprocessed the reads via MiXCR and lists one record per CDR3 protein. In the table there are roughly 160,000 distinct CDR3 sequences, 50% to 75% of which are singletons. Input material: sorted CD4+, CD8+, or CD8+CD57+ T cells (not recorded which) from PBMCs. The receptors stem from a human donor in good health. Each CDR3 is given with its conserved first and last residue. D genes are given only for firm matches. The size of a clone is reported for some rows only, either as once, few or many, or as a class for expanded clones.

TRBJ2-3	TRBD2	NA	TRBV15	TGTGCCACCAGCAAAAAAGGCGGGAGAACTAGCACAGATACGCAGTATTTT	CATSKKGGRTSTDTQYF
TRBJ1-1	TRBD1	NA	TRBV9	TGTGCCAGCAGCGCCACAGGGGGTAACACTGAAGCTTTCTTT	CASSATGGNTEAFF
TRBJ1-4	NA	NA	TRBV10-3	TGTGCCATCAGTGACTTAGGGAGAACTAATGAAAAACTGTTTTTT	CAISDLGRTNEKLFF
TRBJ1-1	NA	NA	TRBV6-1	TGTGCCAGCACCCGTGGAGGGGGGATGGTGGAAGCTTTCTTT	CASTRGGGMVEAFF
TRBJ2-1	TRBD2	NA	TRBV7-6	TGTGCCAGCAGCTTAGCGACCGGGACTAGCGGGAGGAATGAGCAGTTCTTC	CASSLATGTSGRNEQFF
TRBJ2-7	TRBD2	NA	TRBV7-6	TGTGCCAGCAGCTTAGCGACTAGCGGGAGGTCCTACAAGCAGTACTTC	CASSLATSGRSYKQYF
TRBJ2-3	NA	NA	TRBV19	TGTGCCTCAGCGGAGGGGAGCACAGATACGCAGTATTTT	CASAEGSTDTQYF
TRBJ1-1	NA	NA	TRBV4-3	TGCGCCAGCAGCCAAGATCGGGTCAGGGACACTGAAGCTTTCTTT	CASSQDRVRDTEAFF
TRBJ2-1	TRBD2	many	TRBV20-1	TGCAGTGCCCGCGGACTAGCGGGAGAGGCCTACAATGAGCAGTTCTTC	CSARGLAGEAYNEQFF
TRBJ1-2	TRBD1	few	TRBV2	TGTGCCAGCAGACCTGGACAGGGGGCATCTGGCTACACCTTC	CASRPGQGASGYTF
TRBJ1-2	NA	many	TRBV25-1	TGTGCCAGCAGTCGGGGCACTAACTATGGCTACACCTTC	CASSRGTNYGYTF
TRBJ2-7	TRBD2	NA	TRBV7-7	TGTGCTAGCAGCTTAGACGTTGGGCCGGGGGGCGAGCAGTACTTC	CASSLDVGPGGEQYF
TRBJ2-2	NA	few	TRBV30	TGTGCCTGGACAGGGACCACCGGGGAGCTGTTTTTT	CAWTGTTGELFF
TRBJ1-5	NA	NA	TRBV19	TGTGCCAGTAATCGCGGAAATCAGCCCCAGCATTTT	CASNRGNQPQHF
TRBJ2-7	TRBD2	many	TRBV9	TGTGCCAGCAGCACCTCGACTAGCGAGAAACTACGCGAGCAGTACTTC	CASSTSTSEKLREQYF
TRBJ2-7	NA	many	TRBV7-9	TGTGCCAGCAGCCCGCCGCAGGGGGGCTCCGAGCAGTACTTC	CASSPPQGGSEQYF
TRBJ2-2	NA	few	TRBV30	TGTGCCTGGTCGCACACCGGGGAGCTGTTTTTT	CAWSHTGELFF
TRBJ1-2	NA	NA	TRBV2	TGTGCCAGCAGATATGAGGGAACTGGCTACACCTTC	CASRYEGTGYTF
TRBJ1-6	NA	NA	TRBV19	TGTGCCAGTAGTATAGGACCGACTTCACCCCTCCACTTT	CASSIGPTSPLHF
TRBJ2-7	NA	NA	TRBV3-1	TGTGCCAGCGGCCAAAGGGACTTCCAATACTCCTACGAGCAGTACTTC	CASGQRDFQYSYEQYF
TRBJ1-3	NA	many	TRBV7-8	TGTGCCAGCAGCCCCGGAAGCTCCTCTGGAAACACCATATATTTT	CASSPGSSSGNTIYF
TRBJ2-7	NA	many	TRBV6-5	TGTGCCAGCAGTCACTCACCATACGAGCAGTACTTC	CASSHSPYEQYF
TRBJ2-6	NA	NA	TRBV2	TGTGCCAGCAGTGAACGGACTGGGGCCAACGTCCTGACTTTC	CASSERTGANVLTF
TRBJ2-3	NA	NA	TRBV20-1	TGCAGTGCTAGTATCGGGGCCAGCACAGATACGCAGTATTTT	CSASIGASTDTQYF
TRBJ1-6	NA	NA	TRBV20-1	TGCAGTGCTGAAAGCGGGTACTCACCCCTCCACTTT	CSAESGYSPLHF
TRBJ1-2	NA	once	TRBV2	TGTGCCAGCAGTGGAGTCCGGGACCATGGCTACACCTTC	CASSGVRDHGYTF
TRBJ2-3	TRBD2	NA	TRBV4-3	TGCGCCAGCAGCCAGGATAGCGGGGGGTACACAGATACGCAGTATTTT	CASSQDSGGYTDTQYF
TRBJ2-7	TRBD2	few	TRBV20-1	TGCAGTGCTAGAGCCCCTAGCGGGTACGAGCAGTACTTC	CSARAPSGYEQYF
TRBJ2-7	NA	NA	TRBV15	TGTGCCACCAGCGAAGTGGGCAGGGGCTACGAGCAGTACTTC	CATSEVGRGYEQYF
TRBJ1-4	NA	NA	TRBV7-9	TGTGCCAGCAGCTGGGGCAGGGGTGAAAAACTGTTTTTT	CASSWGRGEKLFF
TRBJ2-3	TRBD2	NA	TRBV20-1	TGCAGTGCTAGAGATTTCGGGGGGGGTGATACGCAGTATTTT	CSARDFGGGDTQYF
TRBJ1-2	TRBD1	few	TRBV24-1	TGTGCCACCAGTGCTAGGGGACAGGGGGCGCGAGATGGCTACACCTTC	CATSARGQGARDGYTF
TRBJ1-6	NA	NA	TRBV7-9	TGTGCCAGCAGCTCCCCTCAAATGGGACCCCATTCACCCCTCCACTTT	CASSSPQMGPHSPLHF
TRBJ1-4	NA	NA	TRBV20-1	TGCAGTGCTAGGAACAGGGACGAAAAACTGTTTTTT	CSARNRDEKLFF
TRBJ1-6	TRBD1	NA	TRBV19	TGTGCCAGTAGTCCGAGGGACAGGGAGGCTTCACCCCTCCACTTT	CASSPRDREASPLHF
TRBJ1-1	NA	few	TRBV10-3	TGTGCCATTCTACAGGGAGTGAACACTGAAGCTTTCTTT	CAILQGVNTEAFF
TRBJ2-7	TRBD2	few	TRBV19	TGTGCCAGTAGTATCGGACTAGCGGGAGGTGAGCAGTACTTC	CASSIGLAGGEQYF
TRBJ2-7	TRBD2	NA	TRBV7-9	TGTGCCAGCAGCCCGGGACTAGCGGGAGTGCAGTACTTC	CASSPGLAGVQYF
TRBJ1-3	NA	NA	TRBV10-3	TGTGCCATCACCTTAGACCGAGGCTCTGGAAACACCATATATTTT	CAITLDRGSGNTIYF
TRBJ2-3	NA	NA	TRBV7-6	TGTGCCAGCAGCTTAGGTATCACAGATACGCAGTATTTT	CASSLGITDTQYF
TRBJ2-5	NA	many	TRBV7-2	TGTGCCAGCAGCTTAGCGAGCCACCCCCAAGAGACCCAGTACTTC	CASSLASHPQETQYF
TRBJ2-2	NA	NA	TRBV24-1	TGTGCCACCAGTGATATAACCGGGACCCACCCGAACACCGGGGAGCTGTTTTTT	CATSDITGTHPNTGELFF
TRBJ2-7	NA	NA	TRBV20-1	TGCAGTGCTAGAGATCCGGGCTACGAGCAGTACTTC	CSARDPGYEQYF
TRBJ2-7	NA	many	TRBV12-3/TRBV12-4	TGTGCCAGCAGTTTAGCGCGCCAGGGGAGATACGAGCAGTACTTC	CASSLARQGRYEQYF
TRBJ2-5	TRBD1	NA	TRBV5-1	TGCGCCAGCAGCTCATCCGGGACAGGGCAAGAGACCCAGTACTTC	CASSSSGTGQETQYF
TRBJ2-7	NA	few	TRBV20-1	TGCAGTGCCCAGGACGGAACGAGCTCCTACGAGCAGTACTTC	CSAQDGTSSYEQYF
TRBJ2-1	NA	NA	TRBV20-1	TGCAGTGCGCTGGGAGGAGGTAGCCTGGAGCAGTTCTTC	CSALGGGSLEQFF
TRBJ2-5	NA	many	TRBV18	TGTGCCAGCCCCCTGGGCAGAGGGGAGACCCAGTACTTC	CASPLGRGETQYF
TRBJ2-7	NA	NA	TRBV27	TGTGCCAGCAGCGACCAGGACAGCTACGAGCAGTACTTC	CASSDQDSYEQYF